This T cell receptor beta chain was recovered during a study of blood T cell repertoires in COVID-19. Looking at the study overall: Samples came from the United States, Italy and Spain, spanning acute and convalescent COVID-19. The cDNA or gDNA used as material had been derived from T cells, B-cell-depleted T cells, or PBMCs.

V was clipped by 2 bases and J by 9 bases, with 8 bases between them. This CDR3 is 12 amino acids long. Enrolled during active infection, Seattle patients were then followed longitudinally. How the authors handled the data: Reference gene primer amplification gave estimated nucleated cell counts. This table comes from immunoSEQ multiplex PCR, and its TCRdb copy is limited to in-frame clones, with some not included. The DNA was the basis for D and trimming; V, J and clone size are from that table. This sample yields 200,000 to 250,000 clones, of which roughly 85% are seen a single time; 2% to 3% belongs to the top ten.

The chain links TRBV12-3 or TRBV12-4 to TRBJ1-5; D might be TRBD1 (5 bases). The TCR comes from a woman in her sixties or seventies with COVID-19, enrolled during active disease. The sample was peripheral blood. Written as DNA, the CDR3 is TGTGCCAGCAGTTTAATGGGGGGGCCCCAGCATTTT. This sequence encodes CASSLMGGPQHF.